The following is a T cell receptor beta chain sequence with its context. The antigen is not known. This sample was included in a study of T cell responses to AZD1222 COVID-19 vaccine. Germline V gene lookup returns CDR1 LNHDA and CDR2 SQIVND (reference sequence). The CDR3 has 20 residues. J was trimmed by 1 base and V by 5 bases; bases with no gene match: 18. Using immunoSEQ multiplex PCR, the repertoire was profiled, and TCRdb retains in-frame clones only, with some absent. The table records 170,000 or so clones, around 90% of them present only once. Overall study results and limits: Spike-wide vaccine-associated CD4 TCRs dominated at 160-218 and 743-854. Spike-specific TCRs gained breadth and depth after people received two AZD1222 doses.

The TCR originated in an adult in good health. Sequencing used peripheral blood, obtained on day 0 of AZD1222 vaccination. The chain carries TRBV19 and TRBJ1-3, with 9 nucleotides matching TRBD1. CDR3 amino acids: CASSARPGQGIKKSGNTIYF. The DNA of the CDR3 is TGTGCCAGTAGTGCCCGACCGGGACAGGGCATCAAGAAGTCTGGAAACACCATATATTTT.